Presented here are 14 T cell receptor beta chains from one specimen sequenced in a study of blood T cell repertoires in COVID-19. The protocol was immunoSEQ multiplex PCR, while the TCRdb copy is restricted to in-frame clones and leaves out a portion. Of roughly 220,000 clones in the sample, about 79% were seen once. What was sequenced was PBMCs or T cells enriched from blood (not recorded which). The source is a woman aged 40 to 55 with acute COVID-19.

The CDR3 DNA sequence: TGTGCCAGCAGTGATGAAGCGGGGGGGTCGAAAAACATTCAGTACTTC. It specifies CASSDEAGGSKNIQYF. This rearrangement joins TRBV2 to TRBJ2-4, with 10 nucleotides matching TRBD2. This CDR3 is 16 amino acids long. CDR1 and CDR2 from the germline V gene are SNHLY and FYNNEI. V lost 3 bases and J lost 4; bases outside the gene matches: 6.

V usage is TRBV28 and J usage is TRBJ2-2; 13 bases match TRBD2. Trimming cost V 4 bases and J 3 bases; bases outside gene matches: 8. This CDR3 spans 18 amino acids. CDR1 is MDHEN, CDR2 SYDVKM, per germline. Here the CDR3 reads CASSSGLAGAYYTGELFF. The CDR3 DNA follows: TGTGCCAGCAGTTCCGGACTAGCGGGAGCCTATTACACCGGGGAGCTGTTTTTT.

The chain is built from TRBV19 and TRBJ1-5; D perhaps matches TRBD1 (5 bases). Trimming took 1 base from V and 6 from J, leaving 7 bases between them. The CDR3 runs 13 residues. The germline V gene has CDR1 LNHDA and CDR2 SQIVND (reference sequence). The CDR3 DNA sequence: TGTGCCAGTAGTATAGTGGGGGGTCAGCCCCAGCATTTT. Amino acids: CASSIVGGQPQHF.

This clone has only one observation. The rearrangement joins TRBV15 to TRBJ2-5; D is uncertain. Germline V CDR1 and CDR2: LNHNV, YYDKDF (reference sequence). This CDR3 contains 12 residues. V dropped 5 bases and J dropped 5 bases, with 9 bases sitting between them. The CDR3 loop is CATSSTEETQYF. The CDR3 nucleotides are TGTGCCACCAGCTCCACGGAGGAGACCCAGTACTTC.

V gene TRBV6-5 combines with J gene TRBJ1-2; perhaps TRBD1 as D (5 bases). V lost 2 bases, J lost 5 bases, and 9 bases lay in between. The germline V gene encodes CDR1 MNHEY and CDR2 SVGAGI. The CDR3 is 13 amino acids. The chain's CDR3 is CASSYTGGYGYTF. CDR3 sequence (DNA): TGTGCCAGCAGTTACACAGGTGGTTATGGCTACACCTTC.

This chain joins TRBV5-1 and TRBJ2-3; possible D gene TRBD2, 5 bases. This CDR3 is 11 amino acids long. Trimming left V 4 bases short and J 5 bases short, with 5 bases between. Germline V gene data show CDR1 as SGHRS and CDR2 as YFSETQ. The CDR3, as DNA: TGCGCCAGCAGCGCGGGAGATACGCAGTATTTT. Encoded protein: CASSAGDTQYF.

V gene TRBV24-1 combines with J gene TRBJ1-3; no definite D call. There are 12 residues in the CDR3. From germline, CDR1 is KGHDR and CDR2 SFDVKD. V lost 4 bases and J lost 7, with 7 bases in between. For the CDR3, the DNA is TGTGCCACCAGTGACCAGGTGAACACCATATATTTT. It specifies CATSDQVNTIYF.

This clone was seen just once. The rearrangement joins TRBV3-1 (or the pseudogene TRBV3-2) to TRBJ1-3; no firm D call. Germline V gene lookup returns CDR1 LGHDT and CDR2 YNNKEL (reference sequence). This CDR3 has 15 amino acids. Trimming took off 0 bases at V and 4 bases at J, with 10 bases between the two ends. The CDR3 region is CASSQESGFGNTIYF. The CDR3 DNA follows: TGTGCCAGCAGCCAAGAGTCGGGGTTCGGAAACACCATATATTTT.

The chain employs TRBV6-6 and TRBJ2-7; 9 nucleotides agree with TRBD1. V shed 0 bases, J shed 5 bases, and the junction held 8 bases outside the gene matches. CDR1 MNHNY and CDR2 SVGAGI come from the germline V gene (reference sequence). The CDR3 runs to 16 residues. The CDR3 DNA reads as TGTGCCAGCAGTTACTCAATAGGACAGGGGAGTCACGAGCAGTACTTC. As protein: CASSYSIGQGSHEQYF.

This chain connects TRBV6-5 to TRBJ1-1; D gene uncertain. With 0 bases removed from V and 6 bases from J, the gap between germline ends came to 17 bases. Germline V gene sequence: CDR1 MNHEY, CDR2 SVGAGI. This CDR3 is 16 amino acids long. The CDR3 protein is CASSYSSDLSDAEAFF. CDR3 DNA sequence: TGTGCCAGCAGTTACTCTAGCGACCTATCCGACGCTGAAGCTTTCTTT.

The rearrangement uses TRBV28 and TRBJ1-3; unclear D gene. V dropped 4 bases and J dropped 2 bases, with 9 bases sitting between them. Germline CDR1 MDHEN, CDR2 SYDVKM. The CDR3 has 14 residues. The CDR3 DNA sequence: TGTGCCAGCAGTTCAGACAAGCCTGGAAACACCATATATTTT. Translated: CASSSDKPGNTIYF.

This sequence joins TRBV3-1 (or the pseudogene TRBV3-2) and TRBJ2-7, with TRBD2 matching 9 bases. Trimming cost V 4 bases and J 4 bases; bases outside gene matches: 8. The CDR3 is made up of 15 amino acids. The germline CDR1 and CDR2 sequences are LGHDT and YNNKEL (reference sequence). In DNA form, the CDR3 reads TGTGCCAGCAGCCCGGTCCCTAGCGGGGCTTACGAGCAGTACTTC. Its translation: CASSPVPSGAYEQYF.

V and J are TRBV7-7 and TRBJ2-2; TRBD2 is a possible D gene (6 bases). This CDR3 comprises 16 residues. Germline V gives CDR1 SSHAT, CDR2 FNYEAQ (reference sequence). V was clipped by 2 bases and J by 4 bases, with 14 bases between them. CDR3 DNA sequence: TGTGCCAGCAGCTTAATGTCGGGAGAATCCACCGGGGAGCTGTTTTTT. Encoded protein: CASSLMSGESTGELFF.

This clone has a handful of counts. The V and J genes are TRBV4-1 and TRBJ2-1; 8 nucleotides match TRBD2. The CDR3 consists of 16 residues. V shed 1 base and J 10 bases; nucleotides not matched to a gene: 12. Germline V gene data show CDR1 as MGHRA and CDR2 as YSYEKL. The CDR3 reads CASSQGGDGLADEQFF. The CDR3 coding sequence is TGCGCCAGCAGCCAAGGGGGGGATGGACTAGCAGACGAGCAGTTCTTC.